Below, one T cell receptor beta chain is given with its context. The data were taken from a study of blood T cell repertoires in COVID-19. Those who participated ranged in age from roughly 18 to 90 years and resided in about two dozen US areas. Produced via immunoSEQ multiplex PCR; TCRdb's table is partial and in-frame only. The table records 200,000 to 250,000 clones, about 85% of them present only once. The sequence was obtained from a woman aged 30 to 39 who had recovered from COVID-19. The sample comprised PBMCs or T cells enriched from blood (not recorded which).

CDR3 in DNA: TGTGCCAGCTCACTTAACGCGGGGGGCGCTGGGGCCAACGTCCTGACTTTC. It codes for CASSLNAGGAGANVLTF. The J gene is TRBJ2-6, the V gene TRBV18; 8 bases are a match to TRBD2. The CDR3 length is 17 residues. V trimming: 4 bases; J trimming: 2 bases; junction bases outside the gene matches: 7. CDR1 and CDR2 (germline): KGHSH, LQKENI.